This T cell receptor beta chain stems from a study of cytomegalovirus exposure and HLA in healthy donors. Germline V gene data show CDR1 as SEHNR and CDR2 as FQNEAQ (reference sequence). Trimming removed 5 bases at V and 1 base at J, with 14 bases between. CDR3 length: 15 residues. 60 Vbeta and 13 Jbeta primers were used in PCR. Using immunoSEQ multiplex PCR, the repertoire was profiled, and TCRdb retains in-frame clones only, with some absent. The table lists around 250,000 clones, about 90% of them singletons. The sequence was obtained from a girl aged 2-10 years in good health and CMV-seronegative. Source material: PBMCs. The chain uses TRBV7-9 and TRBJ2-5, with D maybe TRBD1 (6 bases). In DNA form, the CDR3 reads TGTGCCAGCAGCCCTTTCCACAGGGCCCAAGAGACCCAGTACTTC. This gives the protein CASSPFHRAQETQYF.